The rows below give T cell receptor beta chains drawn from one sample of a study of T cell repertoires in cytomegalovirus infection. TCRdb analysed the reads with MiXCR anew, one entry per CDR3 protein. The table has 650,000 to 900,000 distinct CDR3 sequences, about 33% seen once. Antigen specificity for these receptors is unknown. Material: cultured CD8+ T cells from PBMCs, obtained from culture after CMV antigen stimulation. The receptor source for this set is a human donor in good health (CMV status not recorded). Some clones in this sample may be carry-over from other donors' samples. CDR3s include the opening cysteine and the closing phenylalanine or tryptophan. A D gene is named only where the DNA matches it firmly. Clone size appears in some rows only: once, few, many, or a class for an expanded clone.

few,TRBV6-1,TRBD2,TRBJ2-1,CASSERRGGVEQFF,TGTGCCAGCAGTGAAAGGCGGGGGGGGGTTGAGCAGTTCTTC
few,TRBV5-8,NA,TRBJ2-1,CASSLEGRATDEQFF,TGTGCCAGCAGCTTGGAAGGGCGGGCTACCGATGAGCAGTTCTTC
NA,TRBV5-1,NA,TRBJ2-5,CASSPPGIAEKETQYF,TGCGCCAGCAGCCCTCCCGGGATAGCGGAAAAAGAGACCCAGTACTTC
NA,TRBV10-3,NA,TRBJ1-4,CAISELYGREKLFF,TGTGCCATCAGTGAGTTGTACGGGAGGGAAAAACTGTTTTTT
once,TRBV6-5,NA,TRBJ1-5,CASSYWGDTRLNLTQHF,TGTGCCAGCAGTTACTGGGGAGACACAAGGCTTAATTTGACCCAGCATTTT
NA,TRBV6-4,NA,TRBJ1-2,CASSDPPANHGYTF,TGTGCCAGCAGTGACCCCCCGGCAAACCATGGCTACACCTTC
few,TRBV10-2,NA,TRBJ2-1,CASSEGRQFF,TGCGCCAGCAGTGAGGGACGGCAGTTCTTC
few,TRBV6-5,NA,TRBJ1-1,CASSLGPVKENTEAFF,TGTGCCAGCAGTTTGGGACCTGTGAAAGAGAACACTGAAGCTTTCTTT
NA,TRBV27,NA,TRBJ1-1,CASSLSGSHSGAFF,TGTGCCAGCAGTTTATCGGGATCCCATTCAGGAGCTTTCTTT
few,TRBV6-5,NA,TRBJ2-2,CASSPPRSPSTGELFF,TGTGCCAGCAGTCCCCCTAGAAGCCCATCCACCGGGGAGCTGTTTTTT
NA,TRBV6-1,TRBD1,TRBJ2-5,CASSYLQGAGEETQYF,TGTGCCAGCAGTTACCTACAGGGGGCAGGGGAAGAGACCCAGTACTTC
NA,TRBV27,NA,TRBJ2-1,CASSLLVGGTGRYNEQFF,TGTGCCAGCAGTTTACTAGTGGGGGGTACGGGCCGCTACAATGAGCAGTTCTTC
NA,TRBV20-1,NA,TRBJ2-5,CSARGGLRETQYF,TGCAGTGCTAGGGGGGGTTTAAGGGAGACCCAGTACTTC
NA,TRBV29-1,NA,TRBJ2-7,CSVEDLPEGDQYEQYF,TGCAGCGTTGAAGATCTCCCAGAGGGGGACCAATACGAGCAGTACTTC
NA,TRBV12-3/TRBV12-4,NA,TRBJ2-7,CASSLAPRSVNEQYF,TGTGCCAGCAGTTTAGCGCCTCGGAGCGTGAACGAGCAGTACTTC
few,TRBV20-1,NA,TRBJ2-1,CSAIEGQRYNEQFF,TGCAGTGCCATCGAGGGACAACGATACAATGAGCAGTTCTTC
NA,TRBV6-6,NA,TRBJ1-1,CASSYRPGAWENTEAFF,TGTGCCAGCAGTTATCGACCAGGAGCCTGGGAGAACACTGAAGCTTTCTTT
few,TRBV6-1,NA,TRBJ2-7,CASSEAQFRWEEQYF,TGTGCCAGCAGTGAAGCGCAATTCCGGTGGGAAGAGCAGTACTTC
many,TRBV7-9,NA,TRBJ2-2,CASSLGRGELFF,TGTGCCAGCAGTTTAGGTCGCGGGGAGCTGTTTTTT
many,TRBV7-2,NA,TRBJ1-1,CASSLVDTEAFF,TGTGCCAGCAGCTTAGTAGACACTGAAGCTTTCTTT
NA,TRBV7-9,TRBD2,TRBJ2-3,CASSSTGGSYDTQYF,TGTGCCAGCAGCTCCACGGGGGGTAGCTACGATACGCAGTATTTT
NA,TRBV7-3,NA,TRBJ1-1,CASSSLTGIGTEAFF,TGTGCCAGCAGCTCCCTAACAGGGATCGGCACTGAAGCTTTCTTT
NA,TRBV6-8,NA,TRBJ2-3,CASRGADGGLTDTQYF,TGTGCCAGCAGGGGGGCGGACGGGGGCCTCACAGATACGCAGTATTTT
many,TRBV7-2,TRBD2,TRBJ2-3,CASSLHVGGGAGADTQYF,TGTGCCAGCAGCTTACATGTCGGCGGGGGGGCGGGGGCAGATACGCAGTATTTT
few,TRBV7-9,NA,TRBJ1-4,CAAANRALRRDEKLFF,TGTGCCGCCGCCAACAGGGCCCTCCGTAGGGATGAAAAACTGTTTTTT
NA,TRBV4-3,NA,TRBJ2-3,CASSQDGTKYF,TGCGCCAGCAGCCAGGACGGGACAAAGTATTTT
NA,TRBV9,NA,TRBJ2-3,CASSANRDTPTDTQYF,TGTGCCAGCAGCGCAAATCGGGACACTCCCACAGATACGCAGTATTTT
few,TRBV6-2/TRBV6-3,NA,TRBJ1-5,CASLPPGGNQPQHF,TGTGCCAGCCTCCCCCCCGGAGGCAATCAGCCCCAGCATTTT
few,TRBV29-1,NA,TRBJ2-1,CSVVDNPGDEQFF,TGCAGCGTTGTGGACAACCCCGGGGATGAGCAGTTCTTC
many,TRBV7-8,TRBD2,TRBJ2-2,CASSLKAGGTGELFF,TGTGCCAGCAGCTTAAAAGCGGGGGGGACCGGGGAGCTGTTTTTT
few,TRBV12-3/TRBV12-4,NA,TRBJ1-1,CASSLFGGTPNTEAFF,TGTGCCAGCAGTTTATTTGGGGGAACACCCAACACTGAAGCTTTCTTT
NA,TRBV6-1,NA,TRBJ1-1,CASISRGNTEAFF,TGTGCCAGCATTAGCAGGGGGAACACTGAAGCTTTCTTT
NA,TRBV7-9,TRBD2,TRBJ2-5,CASSPGLAGGSRDTQYF,TGTGCCAGCAGCCCAGGACTAGCGGGGGGATCAAGAGATACCCAGTACTTC
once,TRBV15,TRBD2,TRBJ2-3,CATSSRGLSPSGGASPTDTQYF,TGTGCCACCAGCTCCCGAGGCTTATCTCCTAGCGGGGGGGCCTCCCCCACAGATACGCAGTATTTT
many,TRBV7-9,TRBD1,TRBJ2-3,CASRPNRGGTDTQYF,TGTGCCAGCAGGCCGAACAGGGGTGGCACAGATACGCAGTATTTT
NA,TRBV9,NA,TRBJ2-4,CASSVQGSKDKNIQYF,TGTGCCAGCAGCGTACAGGGGAGTAAGGACAAAAACATTCAGTACTTC
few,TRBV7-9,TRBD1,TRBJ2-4,CASSHRTGETKNIQYF,TGTGCCAGCAGCCACCGGACAGGGGAAACCAAAAACATTCAGTACTTC
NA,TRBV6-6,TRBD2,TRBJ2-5,CASIGGGRQETQYF,TGTGCCAGCATAGGCGGGGGGCGCCAAGAGACCCAGTACTTC
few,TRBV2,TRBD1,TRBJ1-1,CASSLPGTVNTEAFF,TGTGCCAGCAGCCTTCCCGGGACAGTGAACACTGAAGCTTTCTTT
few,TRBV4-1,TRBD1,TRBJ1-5,CASGTGAPSNQPQHF,TGCGCCAGCGGTACAGGGGCCCCTAGCAATCAGCCCCAGCATTTT
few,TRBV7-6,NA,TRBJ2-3,CASSLAPGASDTQYF,TGTGCTAGCAGCTTAGCGCCGGGGGCCTCAGATACGCAGTATTTT
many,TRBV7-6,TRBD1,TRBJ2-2,CASSLEGGVNTGELFF,TGTGCCAGCAGCTTAGAAGGGGGCGTTAACACCGGGGAGCTGTTTTTT
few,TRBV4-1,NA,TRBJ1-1,CASSQWTSLEAFF,TGCGCCAGCAGCCAATGGACATCGCTAGAAGCTTTCTTT
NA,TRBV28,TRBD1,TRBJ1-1,CASSTDRGPQGAFF,TGTGCCAGCAGTACTGACAGGGGGCCGCAAGGCGCTTTCTTT
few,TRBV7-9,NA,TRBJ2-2,CASSPTTGRTTGELFF,TGTGCCAGCAGCCCCACGACAGGGAGGACCACCGGGGAGCTGTTTTTT
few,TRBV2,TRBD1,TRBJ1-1,CASRGQGHIEAFF,TGTGCCAGCAGGGGACAGGGGCATATAGAAGCTTTCTTT
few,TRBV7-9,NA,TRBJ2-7,CASRASSSYEQYF,TGTGCCAGCAGAGCGTCCTCCTCCTACGAGCAGTACTTC
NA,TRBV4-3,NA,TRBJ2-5,CASSQVLTGGFQETQYF,TGCGCCAGCAGCCAAGTACTGACGGGGGGCTTTCAAGAGACCCAGTACTTC
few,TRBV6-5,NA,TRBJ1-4,CASRRFNEKLFF,TGTGCCAGCAGAAGGTTTAATGAAAAACTGTTTTTT
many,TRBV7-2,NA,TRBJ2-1,CASSLVTQRTNEQFF,TGTGCCAGCAGCTTAGTTACCCAAAGGACCAATGAGCAGTTCTTC